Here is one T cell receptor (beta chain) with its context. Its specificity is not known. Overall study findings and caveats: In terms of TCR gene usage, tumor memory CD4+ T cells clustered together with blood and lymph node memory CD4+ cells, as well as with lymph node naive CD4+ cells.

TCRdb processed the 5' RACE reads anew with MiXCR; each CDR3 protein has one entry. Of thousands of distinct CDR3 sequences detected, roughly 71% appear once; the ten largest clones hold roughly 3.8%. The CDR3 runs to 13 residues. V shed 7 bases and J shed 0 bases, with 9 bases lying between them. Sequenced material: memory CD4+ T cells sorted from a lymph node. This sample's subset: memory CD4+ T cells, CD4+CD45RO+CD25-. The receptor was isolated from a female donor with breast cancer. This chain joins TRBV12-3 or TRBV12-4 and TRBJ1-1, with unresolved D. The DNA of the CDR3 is TGTGCCAGCACGCGGGAAATGAACACTGAAGCTTTCTTT. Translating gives CASTREMNTEAFF.